The clone carrying this TCR beta chain was seen a handful of times. The data were obtained in a study of T cells after yellow fever vaccination. CDR1 and CDR2 from the germline V gene are SGHRS and YFSETQ. CDR3 length: 16 residues. Germline trimming cut 2 bases from V and 4 bases from J; bases unmatched to any gene: 6. A single record per CDR3 protein comes from TCRdb applying MiXCR to the 5' RACE reads. The sample lists hundreds of thousands of distinct CDR3 sequences, 11% occurring once. This chain joins TRBV5-1 and TRBJ2-6; 7 nucleotides line up with TRBD1. This material consisted of PBMCs, taken on the day of the first yellow fever vaccination. The sequence was collected from a man aged 18 to 30 who received the YFV17D yellow fever vaccine. The CDR3 DNA reads as TGCGCCAGCAGCTTAGAGGGGGCGCCCGGGGCCAACGTCCTGACTTTC. This translates into CASSLEGAPGANVLTF.